This TCR beta chain was found in a study of control samples from healthy donors and cancer patients. Data came from immunoSEQ multiplex PCR; TCRdb stores just in-frame clones and leaves some out. The sample includes over 85,000 clones, 70% to 90% of them seen just once. The CDR3 runs 11 residues. The V end was cut by 9 bases, the J end by 7 bases, with 12 bases between. CDR1 is MDHEN and CDR2 is SYDVKM in the germline V gene. Sequenced: PBMCs. This sequence originates from a woman in her forties or fifties with colorectal cancer. J is TRBJ1-1 and V is TRBV28; a possible D gene is TRBD1 (5 bases). CDR3 loop: CASRGRGEAFF. The CDR3 DNA reads TGTGCCAGTAGGGGACGGGGTGAAGCTTTCTTT.